Below, 22 T cell receptor beta chains from the same sample are listed, as sequenced in a study of memory CD8 T cells in hepatitis C reinfection. The time point: peak reinfection, 3 to 8 weeks after reinfection detection. The sorted cells went straight to TCR sequencing with no prior in vitro expansion. Libraries were prepared by immunoSEQ multiplex PCR; TCRdb keeps only in-frame clonotypes and omits some of them. In the table there are fewer than 50,000 clones, around nine tenths of which are singletons. Sequencing was carried out using naive CD8+ T cells sorted from blood. The receptors originated from a man aged 18 to 30 with hepatitis C virus infection.

This chain uses TRBV10-1 with TRBJ1-2; D is uncertain. The CDR3 is 17 residues long. Germline V lookup: CDR1 WNHNN, CDR2 SYGVQD (reference sequence). V shed 5 bases and J shed 3 bases, with 22 bases lying between them. CDR3 in DNA: TGCGCCAGCAGTCTACCGCATCTGTCGAGGCCGGACTATGGCTACACCTTC. Amino acids: CASSLPHLSRPDYGYTF.

The table lists this clone with a count of one. The V and J genes are TRBV5-4 and TRBJ2-2; D remains unclear. The V end lost 6 bases, the J end lost 0 bases, and 18 bases lay between the germline ends. CDR3 length: 17 amino acids. Germline-derived CDR1 and CDR2 are SGHNT and YYREEE (reference sequence). CDR3: CASILRSRPTNTGELFF. The CDR3 DNA reads as TGTGCCAGCATCCTTAGGTCTAGACCTACGAACACCGGGGAGCTGTTTTTT.

The chain has TRBV2 and TRBJ2-1, with TRBD1 identical over 7 bases. The CDR3 is 14 residues long. Germline values: CDR1 SNHLY, CDR2 FYNNEI. V trimming: 5 bases; J trimming: 6 bases; junction bases outside the gene matches: 7. The CDR3 spells CASSYRGLGNEQFF. The CDR3 coding sequence is TGTGCCAGCAGTTACAGGGGCCTTGGCAATGAGCAGTTCTTC. Filled out from reference TRBV2 and TRBJ2-1, the complete variable domain reads EPEVTQTPSHQVTQMGQEVILRCVPISNHLYFYWYRQILGQKVEFLVSFYNNEISEKSEIFDDQFSVERPDGSNFTLKIRSTKLEDSAMYFCASSYRGLGNEQFFGPGTRLTVL.

This rearrangement joins TRBV2 to TRBJ1-3; D is unclear. The germline CDR1 and CDR2 sequences are SNHLY and FYNNEI. This CDR3 contains 14 residues. V lost 8 bases and J lost 4, with 15 bases in between. The DNA of the CDR3 is TGTGCCAGCCTATCCATGGTATCCGGAAACACCATATATTTT. Translating it yields CASLSMVSGNTIYF.

The J gene is TRBJ2-3, the V gene TRBV7-9; a possible D gene is TRBD2 (6 bases). This CDR3 region has 16 residues. V was pared by 5 bases and J by 1 base, with 16 bases between. Looked up from germline, CDR1 is SEHNR and CDR2 is FQNEAQ (reference sequence). CDR3 DNA: TGTGCCAGCAGCGCGCGGAAGGGCGGGGGCACAGATACGCAGTATTTT. Amino acids: CASSARKGGGTDTQYF. The whole variable domain, remainder taken from reference TRBV7-9 and TRBJ2-3, is DTGVSQNPRHKITKRGQNVTFRCDPISEHNRLYWYRQTLGQGPEFLTYFQNEAQLEKSRLLSDRFSAERPKGSFSTLEIQRTEQGDSAMYLCASSARKGGGTDTQYFGPGTRLTVL.

The chain uses TRBV9 and TRBJ2-5; 7 bases map to TRBD2. The J call may be faulty, since TRBJ2-7 better matches the DNA end. The CDR3 is made up of 17 amino acids. CDR1 SGDLS and CDR2 YYNGEE come from the germline V gene. The CDR3: CASSPRGGTIAAYEQYF. DNA of the CDR3: TGTGCCAGCAGCCCACGGGGAGGGACCATCGCCGCCTACGAGCAGTACTTC.

The genes are TRBV15 and TRBJ2-7; 7 positions agree with TRBD2. CDR1 and CDR2 (germline): LNHNV, YYDKDF (reference sequence). This CDR3 comprises 15 residues. V was clipped by 5 bases and J by 2 bases; unmatched bases: 9. The CDR3 DNA follows: TGTGCCACCAGCGGATCGGATGGGAGGGCCTACGAGCAGTACTTC. Its translation: CATSGSDGRAYEQYF.

The chain uses TRBV6-5 and TRBJ2-1; D remains ambiguous. The germline gives CDR1 MNHEY, CDR2 SVGAGI. The V end was cut by 2 bases, the J end by 8 bases, with 10 bases between. The CDR3 length is 13 residues. CDR3 sequence: CASSYTEDHEQFF. The DNA for the CDR3 is TGTGCCAGCAGTTACACTGAAGATCATGAGCAGTTCTTC.

The chain uses TRBV27 and TRBJ2-1, with TRBD2 identical over 9 bases. This CDR3 spans 16 amino acids. From germline, CDR1 is MNHEY and CDR2 SMNVEV (reference sequence). The J segment lost 6 bases and the V segment lost 4 bases, leaving 10 bases of the junction unmatched. CDR3 region: CASSSLAGLALNEQFF. The CDR3 bases are TGTGCCAGCAGTTCCCTGGCGGGACTAGCCCTCAATGAGCAGTTCTTC.

The chain joins TRBV29-1 to TRBJ2-1; D gene uncertain. The germline CDR1 and CDR2 sequences are SQVTM and ANQGSEA. The germline V and J ends were trimmed by 4 bases and 9 bases, with 13 bases remaining between them. The CDR3 runs 12 residues. Here the CDR3 reads CSVVWVSTEQFF. CDR3 DNA: TGCAGCGTTGTTTGGGTTAGCACTGAGCAGTTCTTC.

The chain is built from TRBV5-1 and TRBJ2-1, with TRBD2 matching over 8 bases. Germline-derived CDR1 and CDR2 are SGHRS and YFSETQ. The CDR3 is made up of 15 amino acids. J lost 3 bases, V lost 2 bases, and 4 bases had no gene match. The CDR3 is CASSLAGTSYNEQFF. CDR3 coding DNA: TGCGCCAGCAGCTTAGCCGGGACTAGCTACAATGAGCAGTTCTTC.

CDR3 sequence: CASSISRDRDTDTQYF. The DNA for the CDR3 is TGTGCCAGCAGCATAAGCCGGGACAGGGACACAGATACGCAGTATTTT. The chain carries TRBV7-9 and TRBJ2-3, with 9 bases that match TRBD1. Per the germline V gene, CDR1 is SEHNR and CDR2 is FQNEAQ (reference sequence). The J segment lost 2 bases and the V segment lost 5 bases, leaving 8 bases of the junction unmatched. The CDR3 totals 16 residues.

The chain is built from TRBV10-2 and TRBJ2-7, with D unresolved. Between the trimmed V and J ends, which lost 4 bases and 2 bases, there was a span of 6 bases. CDR1 is WSHSY and CDR2 is SAAADI in the germline V gene. This CDR3 has 12 residues. The CDR3 sequence is CASSAGAYEQYV. Here the CDR3 DNA reads TGCGCCAGCAGTGCAGGTGCCTACGAGCAGTACGTC.

The chain recombines TRBV4-1 with TRBJ1-5, with 7 bases that match TRBD1. Germline-derived CDR1 and CDR2 are MGHRA and YSYEKL. The CDR3 spans 15 residues. V lost 0 bases, J lost 5 bases, and 4 bases stayed unmatched. CDR3 loop: CASSQDRQGDQPQHF. CDR3 nucleotide sequence: TGCGCCAGCAGCCAAGATCGGCAGGGGGATCAGCCCCAGCATTTT.

The rearrangement uses TRBV27 and TRBJ2-7; D unresolved. The V end lost 6 bases, the J end lost 0 bases, and 12 bases lay between the germline ends. This CDR3 is built from 14 residues. The germline V gene has CDR1 MNHEY and CDR2 SMNVEV (reference sequence). In DNA, the CDR3 is TGTGCCAGCAGGGCCGAAGTTGACTCCTACGAGCAGTACTTC. The encoded protein is CASRAEVDSYEQYF.

The gene calls are TRBV5-1 and TRBJ2-3; D may be TRBD1 (6 bases). This CDR3 spans 14 amino acids. V shed 5 bases and J shed 4 bases, with 14 bases lying between them. CDR1 and CDR2 (germline): SGHRS, YFSETQ. Here the CDR3 reads CASRIRGAADTQYF. The CDR3, as DNA: TGCGCCAGCAGAATCAGGGGAGCGGCAGATACGCAGTATTTT.

The chain recombines TRBV5-6 with TRBJ2-3; possible D gene TRBD2, 6 bases. The CDR3 runs 14 residues. CDR1 is SGHDT and CDR2 is YYEEEE in the germline V gene. The V end lost 0 bases, the J end lost 4 bases, and 9 bases lay between the germline ends. CDR3 sequence (DNA): TGTGCCAGCAGCTTGGGGGGGGAGGCAGATACGCAGTATTTT. Its translation is CASSLGGEADTQYF.

This chain links TRBV27 with TRBJ2-3; D is possibly TRBD1 (6 bases). Per germline, CDR1 MNHEY and CDR2 SMNVEV (reference sequence). The V end was cut by 5 bases, the J end by 3 bases, with 24 bases between. The CDR3 is 18 amino acids. The CDR3 nucleotides read TGTGCCAGCAGTCCAAATCGGGGACACCATCTAGGGACAGATACGCAGTATTTT. It encodes CASSPNRGHHLGTDTQYF.

The rearrangement joins TRBV9 to TRBJ2-2; 12 positions agree with TRBD1. The germline CDR1 and CDR2 sequences are SGDLS and YYNGEE. The CDR3 is 19 amino acids. Unmatched junction bases numbered 18, after V lost 4 bases and J lost 8 bases. The CDR3 bases are TGTGCCAGCAGCACCAAAACCACCGGGACAGGGGGCCCCCGAGGGGAGCTGTTTTTT. This gives the protein CASSTKTTGTGGPRGELFF.

The rearrangement joins TRBV23-1 to TRBJ1-1, with 7 positions matching TRBD1. TRBV23-1 counts as an open reading frame of uncertain function. This CDR3 has 15 residues. With V trimmed by 3 bases and J by 5 bases, 9 bases remained unmatched. The CDR3, as DNA: TGCGCCAGCAGTCATTATAGACAGGGTCGGACTGAAGCTTTCTTT. Protein sequence: CASSHYRQGRTEAFF.

This clone has just a few counts. The chain recombines TRBV6-6 with TRBJ2-2; D unresolved. Germline assignment: CDR1 MNHNY and CDR2 SVGAGI (reference sequence). V was clipped by 8 bases and J by 4 bases, with 5 bases between them. CDR3 length equals 11 residues. CDR3 protein: CASFGTGELFF. The CDR3 DNA reads TGTGCCAGCTTCGGCACCGGGGAGCTGTTTTTT.

The rearrangement links TRBV28 to TRBJ2-6; 8 bases are shared with TRBD1. V was pared by 6 bases and J by 0 bases, with 7 bases of the junction left unmatched. The CDR3 loop spans 17 amino acids. Germline V gene sequence: CDR1 MDHEN, CDR2 SYDVKM. CDR3 DNA: TGTGCCAGCAGCCGGCGGGACAGGAGCTCTGGGGCCAACGTCCTGACTTTC. This translates into CASSRRDRSSGANVLTF.